This T cell receptor (beta chain) originates from a study of T cell responses to AZD1222 COVID-19 vaccine. Study background: The analysis combined second doses at about 4 or about 12 weeks. Findings and caveats of the study: Repertoires were obtained only post-peak T cell response.

CDR3 length: 13 amino acids. Trimming stripped 1 base from V and 7 bases from J, with 11 bases between. The germline gives CDR1 SQVTM, CDR2 ANQGSEA. A word on this clone: Antigen unknown.

The repertoire was sequenced with immunoSEQ multiplex PCR; TCRdb's copy has only in-frame clones and lacks some. The repertoire includes over 100,000 clones, 70% to 90% of them detected once, and less than 15% sits in the top ten. The sample was peripheral blood, taken on day 0 of AZD1222 vaccination. J is TRBJ2-1 and V is TRBV29-1; no definite D call. The receptor's source is an adult in good health. The CDR3 spells CSVEGEGLNEQFF. The CDR3 nucleotides are TGCAGCGTTGAAGGGGAAGGGTTGAATGAGCAGTTCTTC.